This passage covers 6 T cell receptor beta chains from one sample sequenced in a study of cytomegalovirus exposure and HLA in healthy donors. The table came from immunoSEQ multiplex PCR; TCRdb's copy has only in-frame clones and leaves some out. This table holds 150,000 to 200,000 clones, approximately 88% found once. Input material: PBMCs. These receptors all come from a man aged 30 to 39 in good health and CMV-seropositive.

V and J are TRBV28 and TRBJ1-5; TRBD1 might be the D (6 bases). Trimming removed 3 bases at V and 5 bases at J, with 17 bases between. Germline CDR1 is MDHEN and CDR2 is SYDVKM. CDR3 length: 16 amino acids. This CDR3 is CASSFVKGHVYQPQHF. In DNA, the CDR3 is TGTGCCAGCAGTTTTGTCAAGGGACACGTTTATCAGCCCCAGCATTTT.

This chain links TRBV6-1 with TRBJ2-1; TRBD2 agrees at 9 bases. This CDR3 spans 19 amino acids. V gave up 0 bases and J gave up 4 bases; unmatched junction bases: 13. Germline lookup yields CDR1 MNHNS and CDR2 SASEGT. The DNA of the CDR3 is TGTGCCAGCAGTGAAGCGCGTGGGGCGGGAGGGCTAAAGTACAATGAGCAGTTCTTC. Translating gives CASSEARGAGGLKYNEQFF.

The chain combines TRBV10-1 with TRBJ2-7, with a possible D match to TRBD2 (5 bases). The CDR3 loop spans 13 amino acids. Trimming removed 1 base from V and 6 bases from J, with 10 bases in between. Germline V lookup: CDR1 WNHNN, CDR2 SYGVQD (reference sequence). CDR3 DNA sequence: TGCGCCAGCAGTGAGTACGAGGGTATCGAGCAGTACTTC. This translates into CASSEYEGIEQYF.

The gene calls are TRBV18 and TRBJ1-3, with D perhaps TRBD1 (5 bases). CDR1 KGHSH and CDR2 LQKENI come from the germline V gene. The CDR3 is made up of 15 amino acids. V lost 6 bases and J 0 bases, leaving 12 bases between the germline ends. CDR3 DNA: TGTGCCAGCTCTCCCGACAGTAGCTCTGGAAACACCATATATTTT. Protein product: CASSPDSSSGNTIYF.

This chain links TRBV27 with TRBJ2-1; TRBD2 matches at 11 bases. The CDR3 has 19 amino acids. CDR1 is MNHEY and CDR2 is SMNVEV in the germline V gene (reference sequence). J was trimmed by 4 bases and V by 4 bases; bases with no gene match: 15. The CDR3 loop is CASSSFLAGGLNIYNEQFF. For the CDR3, the DNA is TGTGCCAGCAGTTCTTTCCTAGCGGGAGGCCTTAATATTTACAATGAGCAGTTCTTC.

The chain employs TRBV19 and TRBJ2-7; 9 positions match TRBD1. The CDR3 runs 15 residues. Germline CDR1 LNHDA, CDR2 SQIVND (reference sequence). Germline trimming cut 2 bases from V and 1 base from J; bases unmatched to any gene: 3. CDR3 amino acids: CASSIWTGASYEQYF. CDR3 DNA sequence: TGTGCCAGTAGTATATGGACAGGGGCATCCTACGAGCAGTACTTC.